The entry below gives a single TCR beta chain sequence along with its context. At one end the junction does not follow the germline gene, possibly because of a read error. These data come from a study of immune heterogeneity within non-small cell lung tumors. Turning to the study itself: Of the tumors, several were squamous cell, roughly 10 non-squamous, and 1 not otherwise specified.

Each sample used approximately 0.55 ug of genomic DNA from bulk tumor tissue. Biopsies that were spaced far apart were taken, several per primary tumor, during surgery. The patients were newly diagnosed with non-small cell lung cancer, had not been treated, and had curative surgery. Donation came from patients with newly diagnosed non-small cell lung cancer who were having surgery with curative intent. Multiplex PCR was performed with 32 V and 13 J primers, and it amplified TCR beta CDR3. TCRdb re-called the multiplex PCR reads with MiXCR, one entry per CDR3 protein. This sample carries about 2,600 distinct CDR3 sequences, roughly a quarter of them seen once, and the ten largest clones take 32%. This clonotype was sampled from a man between 45 and 60 years old with non-small cell lung cancer. The sequenced material came from lung tumor tissue.

CDR3 nucleotides: TGTGCCAGCAGCCAAGACAGCTACAATAAGCAGTTCTTC. Amino acids: CASSQDSYNKQFF. The genes are TRBV7-6 and TRBJ2-1, with a weak D call TRBD1 (5 bases). Germline V gene data show CDR1 as SGHVS and CDR2 as FNYEAQ. The CDR3 is 13 amino acids.